The rows below give T cell receptor beta chains drawn from one sample of a study of T cell repertoires in cytomegalovirus infection. Antigen specificity for these receptors is unknown. TCRdb independently ran MiXCR on the reads; one entry per CDR3 protein. The table includes a few hundred thousand distinct CDR3 sequences, about 40% detected once. This specimen was cultured PBMCs, taken from culture after CMV antigen stimulation. The receptor set was obtained from a human donor in good health (CMV status not recorded). Some clones in this sample may be carry-over from other donors' samples. CDR3s include the opening cysteine and the closing phenylalanine or tryptophan. The D gene is left open where the match is weak. Only some rows state a clone size, as once, few, many or a class for expanded clones.

d_gene	v_gene	abundance	j_gene	CDR3aa	CDR3nt
TRBD2	TRBV6-2/TRBV6-3	.	TRBJ2-1	CASSPSGWERGYNEQFF	TGTGCCAGCAGTCCCTCCGGTTGGGAGCGGGGCTACAATGAGCAGTTCTTC
.	TRBV19	.	TRBJ2-3	CASRESTDTQYF	TGTGCCAGCAGGGAGTCCACAGATACGCAGTATTTT
.	TRBV12-3/TRBV12-4	.	TRBJ1-2	CASRVGTGAVLYGYTF	TGTGCCAGCAGGGTAGGGACCGGCGCTGTCCTTTATGGCTACACCTTC
TRBD2	TRBV12-3/TRBV12-4	few	TRBJ2-5	CASSLARGSGGQETQYF	TGTGCCAGCAGTTTAGCGCGCGGTAGCGGGGGACAAGAGACCCAGTACTTC
TRBD2	TRBV7-9	.	TRBJ2-7	CASSTSGGRYEQYF	TGTGCCAGCAGCACTAGCGGGGGAAGGTACGAGCAGTACTTC
TRBD2	TRBV20-1	.	TRBJ2-7	CSANLGGARYEQYF	TGCAGTGCAAATCTCGGGGGGGCGAGGTACGAGCAGTACTTC
TRBD2	TRBV20-1	.	TRBJ2-1	CSAKAGGAYNEQFF	TGCAGTGCTAAAGCGGGAGGGGCCTACAATGAGCAGTTCTTC
.	TRBV6-4	.	TRBJ1-1	CASSAFSGVGEAFF	TGTGCCAGCAGTGCTTTTTCAGGGGTGGGTGAAGCTTTCTTT
.	TRBV6-1	.	TRBJ2-5	CASSEGGGGETQYF	TGTGCCAGCAGTGAAGGAGGGGGAGGAGAGACCCAGTACTTC
TRBD2	TRBV7-8	.	TRBJ2-1	CASSLLGRGVEKHNEQFF	TGTGCCAGCAGCTTGCTCGGCCGGGGGGTGGAGAAACACAATGAGCAGTTCTTC
.	TRBV19	.	TRBJ2-7	CASSGAASYEQYF	TGTGCCAGTAGTGGCGCAGCCTCCTACGAGCAGTACTTC
.	TRBV12-3/TRBV12-4	.	TRBJ2-6	CASTPRANVLTF	TGTGCCAGCACCCCACGGGCCAACGTCCTGACTTTC
TRBD2	TRBV7-2	few	TRBJ2-7	CASSLPPITGTSGRAITYEQYF	TGTGCCAGCAGCCTCCCCCCTATCACCGGGACTAGCGGGAGGGCCATAACATACGAGCAGTACTTC
.	TRBV4-3	.	TRBJ1-3	CASSQDWGFGNTIYF	TGCGCCAGCAGCCAAGATTGGGGTTTTGGAAACACCATATATTTT
.	TRBV7-9	.	TRBJ2-1	CASSLGGIKEQFF	TGTGCCAGCAGCTTAGGGGGCATCAAGGAGCAGTTCTTC
TRBD2	TRBV15	.	TRBJ2-3	CATSRDSGGPDTQYF	TGTGCCACCAGCAGAGATAGCGGGGGCCCGGATACGCAGTATTTT
.	TRBV29-1	once	TRBJ2-5	CSVVGLEETQYF	TGCAGCGTTGTAGGACTCGAAGAGACCCAGTACTTC
.	TRBV5-4	.	TRBJ1-2	CASSSRGRPWGYTF	TGTGCCAGCAGCTCCCGCGGGAGGCCATGGGGCTACACCTTC
.	TRBV28	few	TRBJ2-7	CASSWKYRDHEQYF	TGTGCCAGCAGTTGGAAGTACCGGGACCACGAGCAGTACTTC
.	TRBV19	.	TRBJ2-1	CASRELGNEQFF	TGTGCCAGCCGGGAGTTGGGCAATGAGCAGTTCTTC
.	TRBV12-3/TRBV12-4	.	TRBJ2-1	CASSSDGPSYNEQFF	TGTGCCAGCAGTTCGGACGGACCATCCTACAATGAGCAGTTCTTC
TRBD1	TRBV18	.	TRBJ2-5	CASSSGTEDQETQYF	TGTGCCAGCTCCTCCGGGACAGAGGATCAAGAGACCCAGTACTTC
TRBD2	TRBV11-2	.	TRBJ2-2	CASSLRGAGTGELFF	TGTGCCAGCAGCTTAAGGGGAGCGGGAACCGGGGAGCTGTTTTTT